The 6 T cell receptor beta chains below come from one sample, sequenced in a study of shared clonotypes between healthy human individuals. Assay: immunoSEQ multiplex PCR; the TCRdb copy retains only in-frame clones and omits some. The profile covers over 950,000 clones, with approximately 77% appearing a single time and more than 0.85% taken by the ten largest. Sequencing input: memory CD4+ T cells from PBMCs. The sample's subset: CD45RA-negative fraction. All receptors come from a man between 18 and 35 years old in good health. Some clones in this sample may be carry-over from other donors' samples.

The rearrangement links TRBV5-1 to TRBJ2-5; weak D call: TRBD1 (6 bases). The J call may be incorrect, as the DNA end agrees better with TRBJ2-7. The CDR3 consists of 14 residues. In germline, CDR1 is SGHRS, CDR2 YFSETQ. As DNA, the CDR3 is TGCGCCAGCAGCTTGGAACAGGGTATCTACGAGCAGTACTTC. Protein sequence: CASSLEQGIYEQYF.

The chain links TRBV7-2 to TRBJ2-5; 9 bases match TRBD1. The germline CDR1 and CDR2 sequences are SGHTA and FQGNSA. This CDR3 contains 16 residues. The V and J ends lost 1 base and 5 bases, in that order; junction bases with no gene match: 8. The CDR3 protein is CASSLEGQGGLETQYF. DNA for the CDR3: TGTGCCAGCAGCTTAGAGGGACAGGGAGGGTTGGAGACCCAGTACTTC.

V is TRBV9 and J is TRBJ2-1; possibly TRBD2 for D (5 bases). This CDR3 is built from 14 residues. CDR1 is SGDLS, CDR2 YYNGEE, per germline. Trimming took 0 bases from V and 8 from J, leaving 12 bases between them. This chain's CDR3 is CASSVALAIDEQFF. CDR3 DNA sequence: TGTGCCAGCAGCGTAGCTTTAGCGATTGATGAGCAGTTCTTC.

The chain recombines TRBV30 with TRBJ1-3, with 8 bases lining up with TRBD1. The V gene's germline CDR1 is GTSNPN and CDR2 SVGIG (reference sequence). The CDR3 sequence is 14 residues long. V gave up 5 bases and J gave up 5 bases; unmatched junction bases: 8. CDR3 region: CAWQQGALRNTIYF. DNA for the CDR3: TGTGCCTGGCAGCAGGGGGCGCTCAGAAACACCATATATTTT.

The genes are TRBV28 and TRBJ1-4, with D perhaps matching TRBD1 (6 bases). Trimming pared 8 bases from V and 8 bases from J, leaving 9 bases between. This CDR3 is built from 11 residues. The germline V gene has CDR1 MDHEN and CDR2 SYDVKM. In nucleotides, the CDR3 is TGTGCCAGCCAGGGGCCGGAAAAACTGTTTTTT. Its translation: CASQGPEKLFF.

This clone is a singleton in its sample. The chain is built from TRBV4-1 and TRBJ2-7; 9 nucleotides line up with TRBD1. Germline V gene sequence: CDR1 MGHRA, CDR2 YSYEKL. J lost 7 bases, V lost 4 bases, and 17 bases had no gene match. This CDR3 has 17 residues. The CDR3 nucleotides read TGCGCCAGCAGCCGTATGATATCGGGACAGGGAGGGTATGAGCAGTACTTC. Translation gives CASSRMISGQGGYEQYF.